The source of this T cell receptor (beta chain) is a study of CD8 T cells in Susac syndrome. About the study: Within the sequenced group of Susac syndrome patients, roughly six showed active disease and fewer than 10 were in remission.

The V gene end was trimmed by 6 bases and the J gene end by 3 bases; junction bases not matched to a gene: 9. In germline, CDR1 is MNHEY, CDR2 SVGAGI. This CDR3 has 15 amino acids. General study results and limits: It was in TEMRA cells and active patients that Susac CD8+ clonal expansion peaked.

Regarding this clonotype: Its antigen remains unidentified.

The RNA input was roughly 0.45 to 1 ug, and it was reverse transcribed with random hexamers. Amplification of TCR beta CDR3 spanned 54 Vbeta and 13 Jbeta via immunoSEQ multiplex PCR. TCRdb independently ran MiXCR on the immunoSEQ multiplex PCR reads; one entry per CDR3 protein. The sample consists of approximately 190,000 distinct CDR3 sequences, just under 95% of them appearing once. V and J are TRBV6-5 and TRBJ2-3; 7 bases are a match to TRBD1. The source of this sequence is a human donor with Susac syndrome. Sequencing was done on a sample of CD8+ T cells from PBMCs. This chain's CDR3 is CASSYGTAGTDTQYF. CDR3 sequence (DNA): TGTGCCAGCAGCTATGGGACAGCAGGTACAGATACGCAGTATTTT.